The source of this TCR beta chain is a study of cytomegalovirus exposure and HLA in healthy donors. A multiplex PCR was run with 60 Vbeta primers and 13 Jbeta primers. Using immunoSEQ multiplex PCR, the repertoire was profiled, and TCRdb retains in-frame clones only, with some absent. The data contain about 190,000 clones, 80% to 85% of them singletons. Sequencing was carried out using PBMCs. The sequence was collected from a boy aged 5-17 years in good health and CMV-seronegative.

CDR3 in DNA: TGTGCCAGCAGTACCGGGACAACTGTCGTCTATGAGCAGTTCTTC. Translation: CASSTGTTVVYEQFF. This sequence joins TRBV27 and TRBJ2-1, with a weak D call TRBD1 (6 bases). This CDR3 comprises 15 residues. Trimming left V 5 bases short and J 8 bases short, with 19 bases between. CDR1 is MNHEY, CDR2 SMNVEV, per germline (reference sequence).